Following are 32 T cell receptor beta chains from one sample sequenced in a study of blood T cell repertoires in COVID-19. Clones were read by immunoSEQ multiplex PCR, and TCRdb kept only the in-frame ones, dropping some. The sample has about 46,000 clones; approximately 86% are singletons. The sequenced sample was peripheral blood. These receptors originate from a man in his 60s with acute or convalescent COVID-19.

The chain carries TRBV24-1 and TRBJ2-5; TRBD1 matches at 7 bases. This CDR3 spans 15 amino acids. In germline, CDR1 is KGHDR, CDR2 SFDVKD. The trim removed 5 bases at V and 0 bases at J, leaving 5 bases unmatched. CDR3 loop: CATSGDRKYQETQYF. The CDR3 DNA follows: TGTGCCACCAGTGGGGACAGAAAGTACCAAGAGACCCAGTACTTC.

In this sample, this clone turned up once. This rearrangement joins TRBV18 to TRBJ2-2, with a tentative D call TRBD2 (6 bases). Germline lookup yields CDR1 KGHSH and CDR2 LQKENI. V lost 5 bases, J lost 1 base, and 11 bases lay in between. The CDR3 runs to 15 residues. The CDR3 sequence is CASSADSGNTGELFF. Written as DNA, the CDR3 is TGTGCCAGCTCAGCGGATAGCGGGAACACCGGGGAGCTGTTTTTT. Together with reference TRBV18 and TRBJ2-2, the CDR3 gives the full variable domain: NAGVMQNPRHLVRRRGQEARLRCSPMKGHSHVYWYRQLPEEGLKFMVYLQKENIIDESGMPKERFSAEFPKEGPSILRIQQVVRGDSAAYFCASSADSGNTGELFFGEGSRLTVL.

This clone was seen just once. The chain combines TRBV10-3 with TRBJ2-7; D is uncertain. The V gene's germline CDR1 is ENHRY and CDR2 SYGVKD. Trimming took 3 bases from V and 4 from J, leaving 10 bases between them. The CDR3 consists of 13 residues. This CDR3 is CAISERVGYEQYF. The CDR3 DNA follows: TGTGCCATCAGTGAACGGGTCGGGTACGAGCAGTACTTC.

The chain employs TRBV28 and TRBJ1-2; 9 bases fit TRBD1. The CDR3 spans 14 residues. The germline gives CDR1 MDHEN, CDR2 SYDVKM. The trim removed 11 bases at V and 4 bases at J, leaving 11 bases unmatched. The CDR3 nucleotides read TGTGCCGCCAATCCAGGGACAGGGCCCTATGGCTACACCTTC. Translated: CAANPGTGPYGYTF.

The sample holds a few counts of this clone. The gene calls are TRBV7-9 and TRBJ2-7; maybe TRBD1 (6 bases). This CDR3 is 14 amino acids long. Trimming took 3 bases from V and 4 from J, leaving 13 bases between them. Germline V gene data show CDR1 as SEHNR and CDR2 as FQNEAQ (reference sequence). The CDR3 nucleotides read TGTGCCAGCAGCTTCCCCGAGGGACAATACGAGCAGTACTTC. Its translation is CASSFPEGQYEQYF.

This chain connects TRBV29-1 to TRBJ2-7, with TRBD1 matching over 8 bases. CDR1 SQVTM and CDR2 ANQGSEA come from the germline V gene. The CDR3 is 15 residues long. J gave up 0 bases and V 3 bases, and 7 bases lay outside the gene matches. The CDR3 reads CSVEGTGTSSYEQYF. CDR3 sequence (DNA): TGCAGCGTTGAGGGGACAGGCACCAGCTCCTACGAGCAGTACTTC.

This clone appeared a single time. This rearrangement joins TRBV6-2 or TRBV6-3 to TRBJ2-3, with 9 bases matching TRBD2. The CDR3 covers 14 residues. V shed 10 bases, J shed 4 bases, and the junction held 9 bases outside the gene matches. Germline CDR1 is MNHEY and CDR2 is SVGEGT. CDR3 region: CATTPSGVSDTQYF. The DNA of the CDR3 is TGTGCCACCACCCCTAGCGGGGTGTCAGATACGCAGTATTTT.

The gene calls are TRBV5-6 and TRBJ1-2; 11 bases match TRBD1. The CDR3 is 15 residues long. With 4 bases clipped from V and 5 bases from J, the junction kept 7 bases outside the gene matches. From germline, CDR1 is SGHDT and CDR2 YYEEEE. CDR3 residues: CASSPGQGARYGYTF. CDR3 coding DNA: TGTGCCAGCAGCCCAGGACAGGGGGCAAGGTATGGCTACACCTTC.

This clone has just a few counts. The chain uses TRBV3-1 (or the pseudogene TRBV3-2) and TRBJ2-6; TRBD2 might be the D (6 bases). The CDR3 covers 16 residues. Trimming stripped 5 bases from V and 4 bases from J, with 15 bases between. Germline CDR1 LGHDT, CDR2 YNNKEL (reference sequence). The CDR3 coding sequence is TGTGCCAGCAGCTTGTCGGCGGGAACCGGGGCCAACGTCCTGACTTTC. It codes for CASSLSAGTGANVLTF.

This clone was seen once. The gene calls are TRBV4-3 and TRBJ1-1; possible D gene TRBD1, 6 bases. Trimming took off 0 bases at V and 3 bases at J, with 8 bases between the two ends. Germline V gene lookup returns CDR1 LGHNA and CDR2 YSLEER. CDR3 size: 14 residues. The chain's CDR3 is CASSQDPGDTEAFF. The CDR3 DNA follows: TGCGCCAGCAGCCAAGACCCAGGGGACACTGAAGCTTTCTTT.

This chain uses TRBV12-3 or TRBV12-4 with TRBJ2-5; D might be TRBD1 (5 bases). CDR3 length equals 13 residues. Trimming removed 5 bases from V and 5 bases from J, with 12 bases in between. DNA of the CDR3: TGTGCCAGCAGTCAGGGAATCGACGAGACCCAGTACTTC. Translated, it gives CASSQGIDETQYF.

V usage is TRBV29-1 and J usage is TRBJ1-1; 7 positions match TRBD1. V dropped 4 bases and J dropped 4; count of bases not matched to a gene: 3. This CDR3 region has 12 residues. Germline assignment: CDR1 SQVTM and CDR2 ANQGSEA. CDR3 DNA sequence: TGCAGCGTTGTAGCAGGGGGCACTGAAGCTTTCTTT. It specifies CSVVAGGTEAFF.

This sequence joins TRBV18 and TRBJ1-2; D remains unclear. Deletions cut 3 bases from V and 8 bases from J, with 19 bases between. The CDR3 spans 15 residues. Germline CDR1 reads KGHSH; CDR2 reads LQKENI. DNA for the CDR3: TGTGCCAGCTCACCCCCTCTTTCGGGGTCGAAGGGCTACACCTTC. Translating it yields CASSPPLSGSKGYTF.

The V and J genes are TRBV5-1 and TRBJ2-1; 7 nucleotides match TRBD1. The trim removed 2 bases at V and 0 bases at J, leaving 17 bases unmatched. The CDR3 consists of 20 residues. CDR1 is SGHRS and CDR2 is YFSETQ in the germline V gene. The CDR3 here is CASSLEGAASARGSYNEQFF. In DNA form, the CDR3 reads TGCGCCAGCAGCTTAGAGGGGGCGGCGAGCGCGAGGGGCTCCTACAATGAGCAGTTCTTC.

The J gene is TRBJ2-3, the V gene TRBV6-4; 8 positions agree with TRBD1. Germline CDR1 MRHNA, CDR2 SNTAGT. The CDR3 is 14 amino acids. V was clipped by 2 bases and J by 4 bases; unmatched bases: 2. The CDR3 DNA reads as TGTGCCAGCAGTGACGACAGGGGATCAGATACGCAGTATTTT. Encoded protein: CASSDDRGSDTQYF.

The CDR3 DNA reads TGTGCCAGCAGCCAAGATGGGCCGCGTTATTATGGCTACACCTTC. Its protein product is CASSQDGPRYYGYTF. This sequence joins TRBV4-2 and TRBJ1-2; D is unresolved. V was trimmed by 0 bases and J by 5 bases, leaving 13 bases between them. The CDR3 runs 15 residues. In germline, CDR1 is LGHNA, CDR2 YNFKEQ.

This chain links TRBV5-6 with TRBJ1-4; D gene uncertain. The CDR3 runs 15 residues. Germline V gene lookup returns CDR1 SGHDT and CDR2 YYEEEE. With 2 bases removed from V and 0 bases from J, the gap between germline ends came to 8 bases. CDR3 nucleotide sequence: TGTGCCAGCAGCTTCCGACTAGCAACTAATGAAAAACTGTTTTTT. Translation: CASSFRLATNEKLFF. Looking up the rest from reference TRBV5-6 and TRBJ1-4 gives the full variable domain: DAGVTQSPTHLIKTRGQQVTLRCSPKSGHDTVSWYQQALGQGPQFIFQYYEEEERQRGNFPDRFSGHQFPNYSSELNVNALLLGDSALYLCASSFRLATNEKLFFGSGTQLSVL.

This sequence joins TRBV6-1 and TRBJ2-3; no clear D. The V gene lost 0 bases and the J gene lost 0 bases, with 10 bases spanning the gap. The CDR3 runs 16 residues. Germline V gives CDR1 MNHNS, CDR2 SASEGT. The CDR3 DNA is TGTGCCAGCAGTGAAGCGGGCAAGTCTAGCACAGATACGCAGTATTTT. It encodes CASSEAGKSSTDTQYF.

The gene calls are TRBV19 and TRBJ2-6, with D tentatively TRBD1 (6 bases). V shed 3 bases and J shed 1 base, with 16 bases lying between them. The CDR3 sequence is 18 residues long. Germline V gives CDR1 LNHDA, CDR2 SQIVND (reference sequence). In nucleotides, the CDR3 is TGTGCCAGTAGTATTATCACAGGGTCGGGGTCTGGGGCCAACGTCCTGACTTTC. Translating gives CASSIITGSGSGANVLTF. The whole variable domain, filled in from reference TRBV19 and TRBJ2-6, reads DGGITQSPKYLFRKEGQNVTLSCEQNLNHDAMYWYRQDPGQGLRLIYYSQIVNDFQKGDIAEGYSVSREKKESFPLTVTSAQKNPTAFYLCASSIITGSGSGANVLTFGAGSRLTVL.

CDR3 protein: CSVVSDRGYGYTF. The CDR3 DNA sequence: TGCAGCGTTGTTTCTGACAGGGGCTATGGCTACACCTTC. The chain is built from TRBV29-1 and TRBJ1-2; TRBD1 agrees at 8 bases. The CDR3 spans 13 residues. Germline V gene data show CDR1 as SQVTM and CDR2 as ANQGSEA. With 4 bases clipped from V and 4 bases from J, the junction kept 5 bases outside the gene matches.

This rearrangement joins TRBV5-1 to TRBJ2-7; TRBD2 matches 11 bases. Trimming at V came to 3 bases and at J to 0 bases, leaving 2 bases not matched to a gene. CDR1 and CDR2 from the germline V gene are SGHRS and YFSETQ. This CDR3 has 15 residues. The CDR3 DNA is TGCGCCAGCAGCTCTAGCGGGGGGAGCTCCTACGAGCAGTACTTC. This sequence encodes CASSSSGGSSYEQYF.

The chain carries TRBV6-2 or TRBV6-3 and TRBJ2-7, with 8 bases lining up with TRBD1. The CDR3 spans 14 residues. V lost 6 bases, J lost 4 bases, and 8 bases stayed unmatched. Per the germline V gene, CDR1 is MNHEY and CDR2 is SVGEGT. CDR3 loop: CASSPGRGLYEQYF. CDR3 bases: TGTGCCAGCAGCCCCGGCAGGGGGCTTTACGAGCAGTACTTC.

The chain has TRBV5-6 and TRBJ1-1, with TRBD1 identical over 7 bases. The ends lost 4 bases at V and 3 bases at J; junction bases unmatched: 6. The CDR3 extends over 14 amino acids. Germline CDR1 is SGHDT and CDR2 is YYEEEE. In DNA, the CDR3 is TGTGCCAGCAGCCCGGAACAGGGGTACACTGAAGCTTTCTTT. This sequence encodes CASSPEQGYTEAFF. The whole variable domain, filled in from reference TRBV5-6 and TRBJ1-1, reads DAGVTQSPTHLIKTRGQQVTLRCSPKSGHDTVSWYQQALGQGPQFIFQYYEEEERQRGNFPDRFSGHQFPNYSSELNVNALLLGDSALYLCASSPEQGYTEAFFGQGTRLTVV.

This clone has a single count. The chain links TRBV7-2 to TRBJ1-1, with 8 positions matching TRBD1. This CDR3 is 16 amino acids long. CDR1 is SGHTA and CDR2 is FQGNSA in the germline V gene. V dropped 5 bases and J dropped 0; count of bases not matched to a gene: 8. CDR3 residues: CASSPSRGPLNTEAFF. The CDR3 DNA sequence: TGTGCCAGCAGCCCGAGCAGGGGGCCCTTGAACACTGAAGCTTTCTTT.

The CDR3 protein is CASSDGQGGTEAFF. The CDR3 region has the DNA TGTGCCAGCAGTGACGGACAGGGAGGAACTGAAGCTTTCTTT. V is TRBV25-1 and J is TRBJ1-1; 8 bases are a match to TRBD1. V lost 3 bases to trimming and J lost 5 bases; unmatched junction nucleotides: 5. This CDR3 is 14 amino acids long. From germline, CDR1 is MGHDK and CDR2 SYGVNS.

This rearrangement joins TRBV6-5 to TRBJ1-5; D is unresolved. The germline gives CDR1 MNHEY, CDR2 SVGAGI. V lost 4 bases to trimming and J lost 3 bases, with 10 bases between them. The length of the CDR3 is 14 residues. This CDR3 is CASSFGRDNQPQHF. Here the CDR3 DNA reads TGTGCCAGCAGTTTCGGACGGGACAATCAGCCCCAGCATTTT.

This rearrangement joins TRBV6-1 to TRBJ2-1; the D is unclear. Trimming removed 3 bases from V and 2 bases from J, with 8 bases in between. Germline V lookup: CDR1 MNHNS, CDR2 SASEGT. The CDR3 extends over 14 amino acids. The CDR3 here is CASSDGFPYNEQFF. CDR3 nucleotide sequence: TGTGCCAGCAGTGACGGTTTTCCCTACAATGAGCAGTTCTTC.

This sequence joins TRBV19 and TRBJ2-1; D unclear. The CDR3 runs 17 residues. V lost 3 bases and J lost 7, with 22 bases in between. Germline V gene sequence: CDR1 LNHDA, CDR2 SQIVND (reference sequence). CDR3 residues: CASSIFSLTSGLNEQFF. The CDR3 DNA reads TGTGCCAGTAGTATTTTCAGTCTGACTTCTGGCCTTAATGAGCAGTTCTTC.

This sequence joins TRBV5-5 and TRBJ2-3; 7 bases are a match to TRBD2. Germline lookup yields CDR1 SGHKS and CDR2 YYEKEE (reference sequence). After removal of 0 bases from V and 3 bases from J, the junction contained 4 bases not matched to a gene. The length of the CDR3 is 15 residues. In DNA, the CDR3 is TGTGCCAGCAGCTTGGAAGGACTAGGGACAGATACGCAGTATTTT. This translates into CASSLEGLGTDTQYF.

This clone has only a few counts. The chain's CDR3 is CASSGTSGDNEQFF. The CDR3 DNA reads TGCGCCAGCAGTGGGACTAGCGGAGACAATGAGCAGTTCTTC. The V call is TRBV10-1, the J call TRBJ2-1, with TRBD2 matching 10 bases. Germline V gene data show CDR1 as WNHNN and CDR2 as SYGVQD (reference sequence). After removal of 4 bases from V and 5 bases from J, the junction contained 2 bases not matched to a gene. This CDR3 contains 14 residues.

This chain links TRBV5-4 with TRBJ2-7; 9 bases map to TRBD1. Trimming at V came to 2 bases and at J to 4 bases, leaving 7 bases not matched to a gene. Per germline, CDR1 SGHNT and CDR2 YYREEE (reference sequence). This CDR3 region has 15 residues. The CDR3 is CASSFLTGTGYEQYF. For the CDR3, the DNA is TGTGCCAGCAGCTTCCTGACCGGGACAGGGTACGAGCAGTACTTC.

The chain has TRBV7-9 and TRBJ2-7; TRBD2 agrees at 14 bases. The CDR3 sequence is 15 residues long. Trimming removed 5 bases from V and 5 bases from J; junction bases left unmatched: 5. The germline V gene encodes CDR1 SEHNR and CDR2 FQNEAQ (reference sequence). The CDR3 loop is CASSGGTSGSDEQYF. In nucleotides, the CDR3 is TGTGCCAGCAGCGGCGGGACTAGCGGGAGCGACGAGCAGTACTTC. The full variable domain, its missing parts supplied by reference TRBV7-9 and TRBJ2-7, is DTGVSQNPRHKITKRGQNVTFRCDPISEHNRLYWYRQTLGQGPEFLTYFQNEAQLEKSRLLSDRFSAERPKGSFSTLEIQRTEQGDSAMYLCASSGGTSGSDEQYFGPGTRLTVT.